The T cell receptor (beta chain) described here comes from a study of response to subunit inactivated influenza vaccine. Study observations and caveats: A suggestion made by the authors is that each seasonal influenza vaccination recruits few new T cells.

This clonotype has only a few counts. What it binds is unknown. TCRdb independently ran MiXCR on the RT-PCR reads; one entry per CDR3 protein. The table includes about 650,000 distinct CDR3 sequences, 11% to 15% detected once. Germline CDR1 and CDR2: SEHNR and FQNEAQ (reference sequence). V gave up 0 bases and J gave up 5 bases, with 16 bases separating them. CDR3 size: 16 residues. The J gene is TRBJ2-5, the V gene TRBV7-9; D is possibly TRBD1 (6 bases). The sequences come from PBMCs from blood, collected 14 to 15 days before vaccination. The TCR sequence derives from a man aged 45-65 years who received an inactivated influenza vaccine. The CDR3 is CASSLAYRDSKETQYF. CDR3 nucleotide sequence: TGTGCCAGCAGCTTAGCCTACAGGGATAGCAAGGAGACCCAGTACTTC.